Below are 7 T cell receptor beta chains sequenced from a single sample in a study of cytomegalovirus exposure and HLA in healthy donors. PCR primers comprised 60 Vbeta and 13 Jbeta primers. Sequenced by immunoSEQ multiplex PCR; TCRdb stores in-frame clones only, minus some. The table shows over 150,000 clones, with 70% to 85% occurring only once. Sample: PBMCs. These receptors all stem from a man between 18 and 29 years old in good health and CMV-seronegative.

This chain links TRBV28 with TRBJ1-5; possible D gene TRBD1, 6 bases. Germline V CDR1 and CDR2: MDHEN, SYDVKM. The CDR3 runs to 14 residues. Trimming stripped 9 bases from V and 0 bases from J, with 12 bases between. The CDR3 DNA follows: TGTGCCAGTGGGACAATACATAGCAATCAGCCCCAGCATTTT. Its translation: CASGTIHSNQPQHF.

This clone was detected only a few times. The J gene is TRBJ1-4, the V gene TRBV28; D possibly corresponds to TRBD1 (6 bases). CDR1 is MDHEN and CDR2 is SYDVKM in the germline V gene. The V end lost 6 bases, the J end lost 7 bases, and 15 bases lay between the germline ends. CDR3 length: 14 residues. In DNA form, the CDR3 reads TGTGCCAGCAGGGAAGGGGGGGCTGGTGAAAAACTGTTTTTT. Protein sequence: CASREGGAGEKLFF.

The rearrangement uses TRBV27 and TRBJ1-1, with 7 bases matching TRBD1. Losses at the gene ends were 6 bases for V and 3 bases for J; bases not matched to a gene: 22. The CDR3 contains 19 residues. Germline loops: CDR1 MNHEY, CDR2 SMNVEV (reference sequence). The CDR3 protein is CASRKELGHPQTGHTEAFF. The CDR3 bases are TGTGCCAGCAGGAAAGAGCTTGGCCACCCTCAGACAGGGCACACTGAAGCTTTCTTT.

This chain links TRBV28 with TRBJ1-5; TRBD1 is a possible D gene (5 bases). V lost 5 bases and J 4 bases, leaving 15 bases between the germline ends. Looked up from germline, CDR1 is MDHEN and CDR2 is SYDVKM. The CDR3 runs to 15 residues. Here the CDR3 DNA reads TGTGCCAGCAGTATCCCGGGACGGGGGAATCAGCCCCAGCATTTT. It encodes CASSIPGRGNQPQHF.

The V gene is TRBV7-2, the J gene TRBJ2-2; perhaps TRBD2 as D (5 bases). V was pared by 5 bases and J by 3 bases, with 13 bases between. The germline V gene has CDR1 SGHTA and CDR2 FQGNSA. The CDR3 has 15 residues. CDR3 bases: TGTGCCAGCAGCCAATTCGGAGGCCACACCGGGGAGCTGTTTTTT. Translated, it gives CASSQFGGHTGELFF.

V is TRBV15 and J is TRBJ1-3, with D perhaps TRBD1 (6 bases). This CDR3 is 16 amino acids long. Germline V gene data show CDR1 as LNHNV and CDR2 as YYDKDF (reference sequence). The V end was cut by 3 bases, the J end by 2 bases, with 14 bases between. The CDR3 sequence is CATSRYRDTAGNTIYF. CDR3 bases: TGTGCCACCAGCAGGTACAGGGATACGGCTGGAAACACCATATATTTT.

The chain combines TRBV6-6 with TRBJ2-2; D remains unclear. Per germline, CDR1 MNHNY and CDR2 SVGAGI (reference sequence). This CDR3 spans 14 amino acids. V was shortened by 0 bases and J by 8 bases, with 10 bases between the two germline ends. CDR3 sequence reads: CASSYSLIRGELFF. In nucleotides, the CDR3 is TGTGCCAGCAGTTACTCCCTGATCCGGGGGGAGCTGTTTTTT.